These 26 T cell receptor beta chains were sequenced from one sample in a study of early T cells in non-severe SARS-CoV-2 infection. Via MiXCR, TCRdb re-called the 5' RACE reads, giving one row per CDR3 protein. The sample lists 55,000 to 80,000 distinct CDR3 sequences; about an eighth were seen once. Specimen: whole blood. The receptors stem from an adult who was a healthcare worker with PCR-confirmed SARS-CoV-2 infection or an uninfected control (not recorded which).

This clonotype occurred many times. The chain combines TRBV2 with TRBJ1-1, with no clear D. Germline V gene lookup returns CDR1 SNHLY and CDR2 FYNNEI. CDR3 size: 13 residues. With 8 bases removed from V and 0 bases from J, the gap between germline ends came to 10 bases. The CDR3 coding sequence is TGTGCCAGCGGAGACAACCTGAACACTGAAGCTTTCTTT. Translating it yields CASGDNLNTEAFF. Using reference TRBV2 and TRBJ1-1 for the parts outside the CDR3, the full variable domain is EPEVTQTPSHQVTQMGQEVILRCVPISNHLYFYWYRQILGQKVEFLVSFYNNEISEKSEIFDDQFSVERPDGSNFTLKIRSTKLEDSAMYFCASGDNLNTEAFFGQGTRLTVV.

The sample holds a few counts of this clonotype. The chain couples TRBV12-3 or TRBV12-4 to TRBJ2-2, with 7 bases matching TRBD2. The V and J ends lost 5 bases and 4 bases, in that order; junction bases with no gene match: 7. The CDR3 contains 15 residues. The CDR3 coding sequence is TGTGCCAGCAGTGTGGGACTACCACTCACCGGGGAGCTGTTTTTT. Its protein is CASSVGLPLTGELFF.

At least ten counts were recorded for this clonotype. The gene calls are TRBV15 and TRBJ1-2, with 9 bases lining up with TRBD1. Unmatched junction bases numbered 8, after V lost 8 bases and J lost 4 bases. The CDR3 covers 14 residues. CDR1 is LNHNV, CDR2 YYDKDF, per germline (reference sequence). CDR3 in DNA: TGTGCCACCCGGACAGGGGCGGACCCCTATGGCTACACCTTC. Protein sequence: CATRTGADPYGYTF.

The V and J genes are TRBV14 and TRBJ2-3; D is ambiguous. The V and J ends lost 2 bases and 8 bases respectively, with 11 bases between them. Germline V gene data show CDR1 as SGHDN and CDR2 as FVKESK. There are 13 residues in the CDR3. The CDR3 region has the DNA TGTGCCAGCAGCCAACTCTCTCGCAGTACGCAGTATTTT. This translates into CASSQLSRSTQYF.

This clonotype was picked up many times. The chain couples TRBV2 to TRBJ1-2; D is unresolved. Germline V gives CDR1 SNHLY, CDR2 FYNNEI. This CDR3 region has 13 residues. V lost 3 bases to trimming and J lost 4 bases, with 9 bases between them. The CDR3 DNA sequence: TGTGCCAGCAGTGACTCAGCCGGCTATGGCTACACCTTC. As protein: CASSDSAGYGYTF. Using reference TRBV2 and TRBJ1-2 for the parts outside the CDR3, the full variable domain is EPEVTQTPSHQVTQMGQEVILRCVPISNHLYFYWYRQILGQKVEFLVSFYNNEISEKSEIFDDQFSVERPDGSNFTLKIRSTKLEDSAMYFCASSDSAGYGYTFGSGTRLTVV.

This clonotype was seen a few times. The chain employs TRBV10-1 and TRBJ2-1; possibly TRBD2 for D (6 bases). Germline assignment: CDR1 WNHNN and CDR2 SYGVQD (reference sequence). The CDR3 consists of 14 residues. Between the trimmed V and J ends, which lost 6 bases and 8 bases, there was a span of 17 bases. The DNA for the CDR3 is TGCGCCAGCAGACCTTCAGGCGGGGTACATGAGCAGTTCTTC. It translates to CASRPSGGVHEQFF.

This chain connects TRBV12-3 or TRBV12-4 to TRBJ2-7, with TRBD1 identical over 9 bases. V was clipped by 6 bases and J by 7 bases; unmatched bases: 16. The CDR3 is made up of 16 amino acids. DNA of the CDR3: TGTGCCAGCAGCCGTATACCCGGGACAGGGCGCAGGGAGCAGTACTTC. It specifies CASSRIPGTGRREQYF.

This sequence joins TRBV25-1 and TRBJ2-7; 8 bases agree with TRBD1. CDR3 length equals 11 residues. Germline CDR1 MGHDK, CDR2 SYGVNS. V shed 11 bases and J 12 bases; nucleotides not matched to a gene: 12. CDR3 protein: CAGTRGRRGYF. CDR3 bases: TGTGCCGGGACCAGGGGGCGCAGGGGGTACTTC.

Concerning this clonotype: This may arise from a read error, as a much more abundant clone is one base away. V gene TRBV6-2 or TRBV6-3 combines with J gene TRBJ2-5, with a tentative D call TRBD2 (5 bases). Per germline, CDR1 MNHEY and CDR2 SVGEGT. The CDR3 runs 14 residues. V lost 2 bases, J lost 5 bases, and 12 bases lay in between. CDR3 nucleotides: TGTGCCAGCAGTTACCGGGGATGGCGGGAGACCCAGTACTTC. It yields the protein CASSYRGWRETQYF.

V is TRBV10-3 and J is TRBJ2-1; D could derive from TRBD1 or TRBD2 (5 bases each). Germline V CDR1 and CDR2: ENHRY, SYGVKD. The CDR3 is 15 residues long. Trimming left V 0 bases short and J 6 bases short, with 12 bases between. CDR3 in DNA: TGTGCCATCAGTGAGTCGAGGGACCGATCCAATGAGCAGTTCTTC. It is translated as CAISESRDRSNEQFF.

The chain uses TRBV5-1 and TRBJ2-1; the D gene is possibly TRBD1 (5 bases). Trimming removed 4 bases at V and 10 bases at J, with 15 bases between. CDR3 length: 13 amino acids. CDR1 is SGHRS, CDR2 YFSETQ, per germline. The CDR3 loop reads CASSGSIQGEQFF. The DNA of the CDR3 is TGCGCCAGCAGCGGCTCTATCCAGGGCGAGCAGTTCTTC. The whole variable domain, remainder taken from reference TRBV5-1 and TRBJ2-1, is KAGVTQTPRYLIKTRGQQVTLSCSPISGHRSVSWYQQTPGQGLQFLFEYFSETQRNKGNFPGRFSGRQFSNSRSEMNVSTLELGDSALYLCASSGSIQGEQFFGPGTRLTVL.

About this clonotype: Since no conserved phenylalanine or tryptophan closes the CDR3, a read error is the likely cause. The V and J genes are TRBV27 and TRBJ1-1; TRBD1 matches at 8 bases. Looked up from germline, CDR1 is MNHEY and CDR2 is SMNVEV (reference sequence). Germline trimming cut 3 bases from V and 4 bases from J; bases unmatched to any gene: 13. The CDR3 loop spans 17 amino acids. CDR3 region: CASSLSRLDRAGTEAFS. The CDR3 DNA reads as TGTGCCAGCAGTTTGTCGAGGTTGGACAGGGCTGGCACTGAAGCTTTCTCT.

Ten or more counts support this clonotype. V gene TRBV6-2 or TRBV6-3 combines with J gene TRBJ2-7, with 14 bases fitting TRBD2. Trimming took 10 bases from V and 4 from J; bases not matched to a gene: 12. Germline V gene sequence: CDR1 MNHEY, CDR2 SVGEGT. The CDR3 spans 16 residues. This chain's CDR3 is CATTESGLAGAYEQYF. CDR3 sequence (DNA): TGTGCCACGACGGAATCGGGACTAGCGGGAGCTTACGAGCAGTACTTC.

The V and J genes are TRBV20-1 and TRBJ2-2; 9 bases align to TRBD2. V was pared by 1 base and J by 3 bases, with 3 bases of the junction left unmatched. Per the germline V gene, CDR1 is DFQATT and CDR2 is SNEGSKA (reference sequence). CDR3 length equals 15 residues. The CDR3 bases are TGCAGTGCTAGAGTAGCGGGAGTTGACACCGGGGAGCTGTTTTTT. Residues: CSARVAGVDTGELFF.

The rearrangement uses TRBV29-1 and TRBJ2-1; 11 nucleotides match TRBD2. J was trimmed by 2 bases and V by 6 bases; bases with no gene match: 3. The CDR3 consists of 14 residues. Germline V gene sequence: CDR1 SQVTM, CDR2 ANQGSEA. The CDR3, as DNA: TGCAGCGTCTTAGCGGGAGGGCCCTACAATGAGCAGTTCTTC. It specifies CSVLAGGPYNEQFF.

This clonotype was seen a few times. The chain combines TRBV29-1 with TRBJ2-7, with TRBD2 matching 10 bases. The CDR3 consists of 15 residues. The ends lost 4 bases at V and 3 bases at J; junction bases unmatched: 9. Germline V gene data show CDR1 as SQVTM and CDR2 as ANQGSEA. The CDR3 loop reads CSVVLSGGHHYEQYF. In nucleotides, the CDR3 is TGCAGCGTTGTACTTAGCGGGGGGCATCACTACGAGCAGTACTTC.

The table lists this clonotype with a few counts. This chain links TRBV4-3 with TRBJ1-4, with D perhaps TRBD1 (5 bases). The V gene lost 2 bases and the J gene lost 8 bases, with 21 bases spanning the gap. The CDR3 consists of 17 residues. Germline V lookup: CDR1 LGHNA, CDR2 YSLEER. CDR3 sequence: CASSQFPTGTALEKLFF. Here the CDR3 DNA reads TGCGCCAGCAGCCAATTCCCCACCGGGACGGCTTTGGAAAAACTGTTTTTT.

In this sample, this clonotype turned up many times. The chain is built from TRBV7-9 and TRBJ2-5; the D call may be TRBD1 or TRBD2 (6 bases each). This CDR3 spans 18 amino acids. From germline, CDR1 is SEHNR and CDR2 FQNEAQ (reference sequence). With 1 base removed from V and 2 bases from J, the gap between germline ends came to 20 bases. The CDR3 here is CASSLVLADRSPQETQYF. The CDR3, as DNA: TGTGCCAGCAGCTTAGTCTTAGCGGACAGATCCCCTCAAGAGACCCAGTACTTC.

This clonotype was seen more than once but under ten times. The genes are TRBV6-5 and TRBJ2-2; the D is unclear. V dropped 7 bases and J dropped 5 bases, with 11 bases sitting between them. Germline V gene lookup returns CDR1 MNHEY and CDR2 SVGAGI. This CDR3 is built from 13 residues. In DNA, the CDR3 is TGTGCCAGCACCTACTCTGGAACCGGGGAGCTGTTTTTT. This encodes CASTYSGTGELFF.

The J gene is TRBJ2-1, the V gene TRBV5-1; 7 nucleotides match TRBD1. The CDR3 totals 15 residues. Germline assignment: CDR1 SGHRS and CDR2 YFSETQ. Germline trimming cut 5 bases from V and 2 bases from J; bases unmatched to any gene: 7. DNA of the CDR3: TGCGCCAGCAGATTCTCGACAGGGCCCTACAATGAGCAGTTCTTC. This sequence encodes CASRFSTGPYNEQFF.

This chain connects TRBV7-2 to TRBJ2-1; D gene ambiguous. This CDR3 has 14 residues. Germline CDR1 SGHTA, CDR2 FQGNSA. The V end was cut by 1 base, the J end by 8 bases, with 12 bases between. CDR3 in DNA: TGTGCCAGCAGCTTAGTGGCCTCGAGCTATGAGCAGTTCTTC. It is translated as CASSLVASSYEQFF.

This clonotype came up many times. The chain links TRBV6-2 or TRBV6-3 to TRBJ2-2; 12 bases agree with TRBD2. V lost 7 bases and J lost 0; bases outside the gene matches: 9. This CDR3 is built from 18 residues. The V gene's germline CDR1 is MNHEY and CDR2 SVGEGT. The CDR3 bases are TGTGCCAGCACCTGGCGGGCTAGCGGGAGGGCGAACACCGGGGAGCTGTTTTTT. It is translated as CASTWRASGRANTGELFF.

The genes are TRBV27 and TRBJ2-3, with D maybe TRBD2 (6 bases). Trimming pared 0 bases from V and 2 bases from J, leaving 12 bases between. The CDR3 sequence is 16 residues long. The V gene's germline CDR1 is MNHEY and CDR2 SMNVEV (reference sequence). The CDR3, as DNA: TGTGCCAGCAGTTTATCGGTACTAGCAGCCACAGATACGCAGTATTTT. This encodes CASSLSVLAATDTQYF.

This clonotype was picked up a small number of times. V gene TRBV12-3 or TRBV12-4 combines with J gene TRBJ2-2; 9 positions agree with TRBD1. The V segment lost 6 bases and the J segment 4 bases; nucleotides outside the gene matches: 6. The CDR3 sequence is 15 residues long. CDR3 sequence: CASSPDRGVTGELFF. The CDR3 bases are TGTGCCAGCAGCCCGGACAGGGGCGTCACCGGGGAGCTGTTTTTT.

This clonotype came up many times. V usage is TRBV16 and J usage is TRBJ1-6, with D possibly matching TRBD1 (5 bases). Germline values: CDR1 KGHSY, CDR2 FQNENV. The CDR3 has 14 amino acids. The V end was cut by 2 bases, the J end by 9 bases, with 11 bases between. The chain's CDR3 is CASSQARVSSPLHF. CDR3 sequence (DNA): TGTGCCAGCAGCCAAGCCAGGGTTAGTTCACCCCTCCACTTT. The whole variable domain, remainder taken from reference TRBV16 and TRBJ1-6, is GEEVAQTPKHLVRGEGQKAKLYCAPIKGHSYVFWYQQVLKNEFKFLISFQNENVFDETGMPKERFSAKCLPNSPCSLEIQATKLEDSAVYFCASSQARVSSPLHFGNGTRLTVT.

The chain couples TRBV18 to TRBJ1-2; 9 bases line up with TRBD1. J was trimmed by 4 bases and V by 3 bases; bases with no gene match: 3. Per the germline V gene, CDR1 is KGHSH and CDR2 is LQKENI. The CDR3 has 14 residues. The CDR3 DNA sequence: TGTGCCAGCTCACCTCCGGGACAGGGCTATGGCTACACCTTC. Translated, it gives CASSPPGQGYGYTF.